The 18 T cell receptor beta chains given below trace back to one sample, sequenced in a study of identical twins. TCRdb itself ran the 5' RACE reads through MiXCR, one entry per CDR3 protein. This table has 420,000 or so distinct CDR3 sequences, 15% to 20% appearing once. Material: naive T cells sorted from blood. The source of these receptors is a man in his fifties or sixties in good health.

This chain links TRBV7-2 with TRBJ1-6; D uncertain. Germline CDR1 is SGHTA and CDR2 is FQGNSA. The CDR3 extends over 15 amino acids. V was cut by 1 base and J by 5 bases, with 9 bases left in between. The CDR3 loop is CASSLVAANNSPLHF. CDR3 nucleotides: TGTGCCAGCAGCTTAGTCGCAGCCAATAATTCACCCCTCCACTTT.

This clonotype was detected ten times or more. The chain links TRBV29-1 to TRBJ2-5; no clear D. V lost 7 bases to trimming and J lost 4 bases, with 10 bases between them. This CDR3 spans 11 amino acids. Germline CDR1 is SQVTM and CDR2 is ANQGSEA. CDR3 in amino acids: CSGRRGETQYF. CDR3 nucleotide sequence: TGCAGCGGGCGTCGTGGAGAGACCCAGTACTTC.

This clonotype has at least ten counts. The rearrangement uses TRBV29-1 and TRBJ2-7; 7 bases agree with TRBD1. The CDR3 has 11 amino acids. The V gene end was trimmed by 5 bases and the J gene end by 7 bases; junction bases not matched to a gene: 5. Germline V CDR1 and CDR2: SQVTM, ANQGSEA. The CDR3 nucleotides read TGCAGCGTTAAGGGGGCAGGGGAGCAGTACTTC. Its translation: CSVKGAGEQYF.

In this sample, this clonotype turned up a few times. The rearrangement links TRBV30 to TRBJ1-4, with D perhaps TRBD1 (5 bases). Looked up from germline, CDR1 is GTSNPN and CDR2 is SVGIG (reference sequence). There are 15 residues in the CDR3. V shed 7 bases and J shed 2 bases, with 17 bases lying between them. CDR3 nucleotides: TGTGCCTTAACATCACGAGGGGTCACTAATGAAAAACTGTTTTTT. Residues: CALTSRGVTNEKLFF.

There are many counts of this clonotype. The CDR3 DNA follows: TGCAGTGCTAGAGATCAAACAGGGGAGACTCAGCCCCAGCATTTT. Amino acids: CSARDQTGETQPQHF. The chain couples TRBV20-1 to TRBJ1-5, with TRBD1 identical over 7 bases. This CDR3 spans 15 amino acids. Germline V CDR1 and CDR2: DFQATT, SNEGSKA (reference sequence). V dropped 0 bases and J dropped 6; count of bases not matched to a gene: 8.

The rearrangement links TRBV29-1 to TRBJ2-3; D may be TRBD1 (5 bases). Germline CDR1 is SQVTM and CDR2 is ANQGSEA. The CDR3 covers 14 residues. The V and J ends lost 4 bases and 4 bases respectively, with 15 bases between them. The CDR3 coding sequence is TGCAGCGTTGGCTTAGGGGTAGGCGCAGATACGCAGTATTTT. This codes for CSVGLGVGADTQYF.

This clonotype was seen a handful of times. The chain carries TRBV5-1 and TRBJ2-3; no clear D. The CDR3 spans 12 residues. Germline V CDR1 and CDR2: SGHRS, YFSETQ. Trimming pared 3 bases from V and 2 bases from J, leaving 4 bases between. The CDR3 DNA sequence: TGCGCCAGCAGCTACAACACAGATACGCAGTATTTT. Translating gives CASSYNTDTQYF.

This clonotype has just a few counts. The chain couples TRBV6-2 or TRBV6-3 to TRBJ2-5, with a weak D call TRBD2 (7 bases). The V gene's germline CDR1 is MNHEY and CDR2 SVGEGT. The CDR3 extends over 14 amino acids. Trimming pared 8 bases from V and 5 bases from J, leaving 18 bases between. The CDR3 nucleotides read TGTGCCAGCTCAATGGGGGGGGCCTTTGAGACCCAGTACTTC. This sequence encodes CASSMGGAFETQYF.

With regard to this clonotype: A read error is likely, as this CDR3 ends without the conserved phenylalanine or tryptophan. V usage is TRBV4-3 and J usage is TRBJ2-1; 8 nucleotides agree with TRBD1. This CDR3 comprises 17 residues. J lost 2 bases, V lost 1 base, and 7 bases had no gene match. Germline V CDR1 and CDR2: LGHNA, YSLEER. The DNA of the CDR3 is TGCGCCAGCAGCCAAGGACAGGGGTACCTCACCTACAATGAGCAGTTCTCC. This codes for CASSQGQGYLTYNEQFS.

The CDR3 DNA is TGTGCCAGCAGCTCGACAGGCCCGGCCTACAATGAGCAGTTCTTC. Encoded protein: CASSSTGPAYNEQFF. The rearrangement links TRBV7-2 to TRBJ2-1; D possibly corresponds to TRBD1 (6 bases). V lost 4 bases, J lost 2 bases, and 12 bases lay in between. CDR3 length: 15 residues. Germline V gene sequence: CDR1 SGHTA, CDR2 FQGNSA. Full variable domain (outside the CDR3, taken from reference TRBV7-2 and TRBJ2-1): GAGVSQSPSNKVTEKGKDVELRCDPISGHTALYWYRQSLGQGLEFLIYFQGNSAPDKSGLPSDRFSAERTGGSVSTLTIQRTQQEDSAVYLCASSSTGPAYNEQFFGPGTRLTVL.

At least ten counts were recorded for this clonotype. This sequence joins TRBV9 and TRBJ2-1; D is unresolved. Germline V lookup: CDR1 SGDLS, CDR2 YYNGEE. CDR3 length: 13 amino acids. The ends were cut back, 1 base at V and 8 bases at J, with 10 bases in the middle. This CDR3 is CASSVQSRDEQFF. The DNA of the CDR3 is TGTGCCAGCAGCGTACAGAGCCGGGATGAGCAGTTCTTC.

The chain employs TRBV20-1 and TRBJ2-1; 8 bases match TRBD2. The CDR3 runs 15 residues. V trimming: 0 bases; J trimming: 3 bases; junction bases outside the gene matches: 4. CDR1 and CDR2 (germline): DFQATT, SNEGSKA (reference sequence). CDR3 nucleotide sequence: TGCAGTGCTAGAGATCTTAGCGGGGACTACAATGAGCAGTTCTTC. Amino acid sequence: CSARDLSGDYNEQFF.

This clonotype came up many times. This sequence joins TRBV9 and TRBJ1-6; D possibly corresponds to TRBD1 (5 bases). The germline V gene encodes CDR1 SGDLS and CDR2 YYNGEE. Trimming stripped 2 bases from V and 8 bases from J, with 14 bases between. The CDR3 runs to 15 residues. CDR3 DNA sequence: TGTGCCAGCAGCGTCCGGGACGGAAAACATTCACCCCTCCACTTT. Its translation: CASSVRDGKHSPLHF.

This clonotype appeared many times. The chain has TRBV20-1 and TRBJ1-1, with 7 positions matching TRBD1. Germline assignment: CDR1 DFQATT and CDR2 SNEGSKA (reference sequence). After removal of 5 bases from V and 1 base from J, the junction contained 13 bases not matched to a gene. The CDR3 is 16 residues long. The CDR3 DNA sequence: TGCAGTGCTCGACAGGGATCGGCGTTGGGGAACACTGAAGCTTTCTTT. This sequence encodes CSARQGSALGNTEAFF.

This sequence joins TRBV4-1 and TRBJ2-2; tentatively, D is TRBD2 (5 bases). Trimming took off 0 bases at V and 5 bases at J, with 16 bases between the two ends. Germline V gene sequence: CDR1 MGHRA, CDR2 YSYEKL. The CDR3 length is 17 residues. CDR3 in DNA: TGCGCCAGCAGCCAAGATGGCCCCAACACGGGGACCGGGGAGCTGTTTTTT. Translation: CASSQDGPNTGTGELFF.

The V gene is TRBV5-6, the J gene TRBJ1-2; D unresolved. The CDR3 sequence is 15 residues long. Germline CDR1 and CDR2: SGHDT and YYEEEE. Trimming removed 1 base from V and 2 bases from J, with 12 bases in between. CDR3 in amino acids: CASSLIGDKNYGYTF. The CDR3 region has the DNA TGTGCCAGCAGCTTGATAGGTGACAAGAACTATGGCTACACCTTC.

Many counts were recorded for this clonotype. The chain is built from TRBV15 and TRBJ2-7, with 7 bases lining up with TRBD1. CDR1 and CDR2 from the germline V gene are LNHNV and YYDKDF (reference sequence). Losses at the gene ends were 1 base for V and 3 bases for J; bases not matched to a gene: 3. CDR3 length equals 14 residues. The CDR3 loop is CATSRGDSDYEQYF. As DNA, the CDR3 is TGTGCCACCAGCAGAGGGGACAGCGACTACGAGCAGTACTTC. The variable domain in full, completed from reference TRBV15 and TRBJ2-7, reads DAMVIQNPRYQVTQFGKPVTLSCSQTLNHNVMYWYQQKSSQAPKLLFHYYDKDFNNEADTPDNFQSRRPNTSFCFLDIRSPGLGDTAMYLCATSRGDSDYEQYFGPGTRLTVT.

There are a few counts of this clonotype. The chain employs TRBV27 and TRBJ1-5, with 8 bases fitting TRBD1. V dropped 8 bases and J dropped 3; count of bases not matched to a gene: 3. The germline gives CDR1 MNHEY, CDR2 SMNVEV (reference sequence). CDR3 size: 13 residues. CDR3 bases: TGTGCCAGCCGACAGGGGACCAATCAGCCCCAGCATTTT. Encoded protein: CASRQGTNQPQHF.